The sample holds many counts of the clone carrying this T cell receptor beta chain. The data are from a study of T-cell reconstitution after alpha-beta-depleted transplantation in children. For TCRbeta, the library was prepared with unique molecular identifiers. TCRdb itself ran the PCR reads through MiXCR, one entry per CDR3 protein. The repertoire has 380,000 or so distinct CDR3 sequences, roughly 15% of them found once; the top ten carry over 3.5%. With 0 bases removed from V and 7 bases from J, the gap between germline ends came to 6 bases. Germline assignment: CDR1 LGHNA and CDR2 YSLEER. This CDR3 is 13 amino acids long.

The sample in question was PBMCs, obtained from the stem cell graft. This chain connects TRBV4-3 to TRBJ2-2; D is ambiguous. The source is a human donor who donated a stem cell graft to a child with Fanconi anemia. CDR3 residues: CASSQDRGGELFF. The CDR3 DNA sequence: TGCGCCAGCAGCCAAGATCGTGGCGGGGAGCTGTTTTTT.